This T cell receptor (beta chain) was sequenced for a study of blood T cell repertoires in COVID-19 (dated by TCRdb to 2018 to 2020). With regard to the full study: Collaborator samples came from the United States, Italy and Spain and covered acute and convalescent phases of COVID-19. The material from the prospective study consisted of cDNA or gDNA derived from T cells, B-cell-depleted T cells, or PBMCs. The dataset comprised deeply sampled blood TCRbeta repertoires from subjects exposed to, actively infected with, or recovered from COVID-19. The repertoires were made available in a free public database intended to serve as a resource for research on the immune response to SARS-CoV-2. The samples were drawn from two sources: the first 160 participants of the ongoing ImmuneRACE study, and fewer than 1,500 subjects contributed by 6 global collaborators. A de-identified subject ID, COVID-19 status, age in years and sex were almost always included in the sample metadata. Where available, HLA class I and class II types were taken from metadata supplied by the sample provider and were not determined by assay-based typing. General findings and caveats noted by the study authors: The amount of clinical and demographic metadata varied by source and participant and was provided uncurated.

The immunoSEQ Assay, a bias-controlled multiplex PCR, was used to amplify TCRbeta CDR3 regions from genomic DNA. On the study's bioinformatics: The number of nucleated cells in each sample was estimated from the amplification of reference gene primers within the assay. Sequence reads were collapsed and filtered to measure the absolute abundance of every unique TCRbeta CDR3 rearrangement. For each sample, productive Simpson clonality was calculated as the square root of Simpson's diversity index across productive rearrangements. TCRdb stores this immuneACCESS table with in-frame sequences only. Part of the clones is absent; in the studies checked, under half of the shortfall reflects unresolved V genes, and no reason is known for the rest. The V and J calls and the clone size are those of that table, but D and trimming were determined from the DNA. This sample is represented by 80,000 or so clones; around 80% of them were singletons. The ten largest clones capture under 45% of the sample.

In regard to this clone: Its target antigen remains unknown. There are no base qualities to consult, and no much larger clone falls within one base.

Collaborating institutions collected whole blood in K2EDTA tubes following their own protocols. For TCRbeta analysis, collaborators shipped samples in one of three forms: frozen whole blood, isolated PBMCs, or DNA extracted from either of those sample types. According to the germline V gene (reference sequence), CDR1 reads MNHNY and CDR2 reads SVGAGI. V and J are trimmed by 6 bases and 0 bases, and the gene matches miss 3 bases of the junction. Reading from cysteine to phenylalanine, the CDR3 counts 14 amino acids. The kept DNA is CDR3 alone, 42 bases in frame from the first base. The sequenced sample consisted of peripheral blood. This chain joins TRBV6-6 to TRBJ2-3, and TRBD2 matches 7 of the central bases. The TCR sequence derives from a woman aged 70-85 years with acute or convalescent COVID-19. In nucleotide form, the sequence is TGTGCCAGCAGGCCGGGAGGCAGCACAGATACGCAGTATTTT. Protein translation: CASRPGGSTDTQYF.